The rows below give T cell receptor beta chains drawn from one sample of a study of blood T cell repertoires in COVID-19. Method: immunoSEQ multiplex PCR; TCRdb's copy keeps in-frame clones and lacks some. Among over 75,000 clones listed, around four fifths were seen once. Material for sequencing was peripheral blood. The receptor source for this set is a human donor in a cohort sampled during active COVID-19. Each CDR3 is given with its conserved first and last residue. The D gene is left open where the match is weak. Some rows have no size entry. The others give once, few or many, or a class for an expanded clone.

J gene	V gene	clone size	D gene	CDR3 DNA	CDR3 protein
TRBJ2-2	TRBV18	.	.	TGTGCCAGCTCCTTGGGGCACACCGGGGAGCTGTTTTTT	CASSLGHTGELFF
TRBJ2-1	TRBV4-2	.	.	TGTGCCAGCAGCCAGGGAGACAGGAATGAGCAGTTCTTC	CASSQGDRNEQFF
TRBJ2-1	TRBV18	.	.	TGTGCCAGCTCACCACCCGGGAGCTCCTACAATGAGCAGTTCTTC	CASSPPGSSYNEQFF
TRBJ1-2	TRBV28	.	.	TGTGCCAGCAGCTCAAACTTGGGGAGCTATGGCTACACCTTC	CASSSNLGSYGYTF
TRBJ2-1	TRBV3-1/TRBV3-2	.	.	TGTGCCAGCAGCCAAGAAACGGGGATCCCTCGCAATGAGCAGTTCTTC	CASSQETGIPRNEQFF
TRBJ1-1	TRBV7-8	once	TRBD1	TGTGCCAGCAGCTTGTCGACAGGGTTAAGGACTGAAGCTTTCTTT	CASSLSTGLRTEAFF
TRBJ1-3	TRBV5-6	.	.	TGTGCCAGCAGCTTACAGGGTCAAGGAAACACCATATATTTT	CASSLQGQGNTIYF
TRBJ2-1	TRBV18	.	TRBD1	TGTGCCAGCTCACCACAGACAGGGGTTCTAAGCAATGAGCAGTTCTTC	CASSPQTGVLSNEQFF
TRBJ1-5	TRBV5-8	.	.	TGTGCCAGCAGCGCCGGACAGTTTAGCAATCAGCCCCAGCATTTT	CASSAGQFSNQPQHF
TRBJ1-6	TRBV19	.	.	TGTGCCAGTAGCCGAGACAGATTTAATTCACCCCTCCACTTT	CASSRDRFNSPLHF
TRBJ2-7	TRBV28	once	TRBD1	TGTGCCAGCACGACCGGGACAGGATCCTACGAGCAGTACTTC	CASTTGTGSYEQYF
TRBJ2-7	TRBV2	.	.	TGTGCCAGCAACCCGGATCGAACTACCTACGAGCAGTACTTC	CASNPDRTTYEQYF
TRBJ1-6	TRBV19	.	TRBD1	TGTGCCAGTAGTAATCGGGACAGGGGATCACCCCTCCACTTT	CASSNRDRGSPLHF
TRBJ2-7	TRBV9	.	.	TGTGCCAGCAGCTTACGACAGAGCTCCTACGAGCAGTACTTC	CASSLRQSSYEQYF
TRBJ2-5	TRBV13	.	.	TGTGCCAGCTCAACCGGGAGATCTGTGACCCAGTACTTC	CASSTGRSVTQYF
TRBJ2-2	TRBV27	few	.	TGTGCCAGCAGTTTAAGACTCGGGGAGCTGTTTTTT	CASSLRLGELFF
TRBJ2-7	TRBV4-2	once	TRBD2	TGTGCCAGCAGCCAAGTCATAAACGGCGGGAGTCCCCTCGGCGAGCAGTACTTC	CASSQVINGGSPLGEQYF
TRBJ1-5	TRBV27	.	.	TGTGCCAGTGGTAGGTCGCAGGCCATCAATCAGCCCCAGCATTTT	CASGRSQAINQPQHF
TRBJ1-1	TRBV18	.	.	TGTGCCAGCTCACAAAACGGAGTCACTGAAGCTTTCTTT	CASSQNGVTEAFF
TRBJ1-5	TRBV15	.	.	TGTGCCACCAGCACCCGGGTGGGCAATCAGCCCCAGCATTTT	CATSTRVGNQPQHF
TRBJ2-1	TRBV5-1	.	TRBD2	TGCGCCAGCAGCTTTGGCGGGAGAGCTGGCAATGAGCAGTTCTTC	CASSFGGRAGNEQFF
TRBJ2-1	TRBV28	.	TRBD2	TGTGCCAGCAGTTTATCCTTGGGCCTAGCGGGAAACAATGAGCAGTTCTTC	CASSLSLGLAGNNEQFF
TRBJ1-2	TRBV6-5	once	.	TGTGCCAGCAGAGCGGGGGAAACCTATGGCTACACCTTC	CASRAGETYGYTF